What follows are 22 T cell receptor beta chains derived from one specimen sequenced in a study of cytomegalovirus exposure and HLA in healthy donors (dated 2017 in TCRdb). To prepare the library, the immunoSEQ multiplex PCR assay was applied. For the multiplex PCR, a mixture combining 60 forward primers for TCR Vbeta segments and 13 reverse primers for TCR Jbeta segments was used. TCRdb carries this immuneACCESS record with in-frame sequences only. Its versions omit some clonotypes, under half of them owing to an unresolved V gene in the studies checked, with the rest unexplained. This sample lists approximately 160,000 clones; around 68% were detected once. The top ten clones comprise less than 3.5% of the sample. The sequencing sample was made of PBMCs. Receptors were obtained from a woman aged 40 to 50 in good health and CMV-seropositive.

The chain is built from TRBV7-9 and TRBJ2-7; 11 bases are shared with TRBD1. Germline V gives CDR1 SEHNR, CDR2 FQNEAQ (reference sequence). CDR3 length: 14 amino acids. Trimming cost V 6 bases and J 6 bases; bases outside gene matches: 7. The CDR3 loop is CASRILGQGGEQYF. The CDR3 bases are TGTGCCAGCAGAATACTGGGACAGGGGGGCGAGCAGTACTTC.

The J gene is TRBJ1-1, the V gene TRBV18; D is possibly TRBD1 (5 bases). Trimming removed 3 bases at V and 1 base at J, with 18 bases between. The germline CDR1 and CDR2 sequences are KGHSH and LQKENI. This CDR3 has 17 amino acids. In DNA form, the CDR3 reads TGTGCCAGCTCACCCCTTAGCGGGGGGGGATCGAACACTGAAGCTTTCTTT. It yields the protein CASSPLSGGGSNTEAFF.

The chain recombines TRBV19 with TRBJ2-1, with D perhaps matching TRBD2 (5 bases). Germline CDR1 and CDR2: LNHDA and SQIVND (reference sequence). V was clipped by 5 bases and J by 1 base, with 15 bases between them. This CDR3 has 16 amino acids. The CDR3 loop is CASSFQRAGSYNEQFF. As DNA, the CDR3 is TGTGCCAGTAGTTTCCAGAGGGCCGGGTCCTACAATGAGCAGTTCTTC.

V usage is TRBV28 and J usage is TRBJ1-1; no clear D gene. Trimming stripped 5 bases from V and 6 bases from J, with 10 bases between. Germline assignment: CDR1 MDHEN and CDR2 SYDVKM. This CDR3 comprises 12 residues. The CDR3 sequence is CASSGRSAEAFF. CDR3 DNA sequence: TGTGCCAGCAGTGGGAGGTCGGCTGAAGCTTTCTTT.

The J gene is TRBJ1-2, the V gene TRBV10-2; 8 bases agree with TRBD1. Germline lookup yields CDR1 WSHSY and CDR2 SAAADI. CDR3 length: 14 amino acids. The J segment lost 1 base and the V segment lost 7 bases, leaving 5 bases of the junction unmatched. CDR3: CASTGQGVNYGYTF. The CDR3 DNA is TGCGCCAGCACCGGACAGGGCGTTAACTATGGCTACACCTTC.

The chain employs TRBV5-1 and TRBJ1-4, with 8 bases fitting TRBD1. Germline CDR1 reads SGHRS; CDR2 reads YFSETQ. The CDR3 is made up of 16 amino acids. The V gene end was trimmed by 0 bases and the J gene end by 4 bases; junction bases not matched to a gene: 5. In DNA form, the CDR3 reads TGCGCCAGCAGCTTGGCCTTGGACAGGGTTAATGAAAAACTGTTTTTT. Amino acids: CASSLALDRVNEKLFF.

The chain's CDR3 is CASTLAGGSSETQYF. CDR3 bases: TGTGCCAGTACCTTGGCGGGAGGTAGTTCGGAGACCCAGTACTTC. This chain uses TRBV19 with TRBJ2-5; 8 nucleotides match TRBD2. There are 15 residues in the CDR3. Per the germline V gene, CDR1 is LNHDA and CDR2 is SQIVND (reference sequence). The junction had 12 bases not matched to a gene; V was cut back by 7 bases and J by 5 bases.

The chain carries TRBV27 and TRBJ2-7; D may be TRBD1 (5 bases). The germline V gene encodes CDR1 MNHEY and CDR2 SMNVEV (reference sequence). This CDR3 has 14 residues. Trimming stripped 3 bases from V and 3 bases from J, with 12 bases between. CDR3 in amino acids: CASSLIGANYEQYF. The CDR3 nucleotides read TGTGCCAGCAGTTTGATAGGGGCGAACTACGAGCAGTACTTC.

J is TRBJ2-3 and V is TRBV4-1, with 9 positions matching TRBD2. The CDR3 is made up of 19 amino acids. The V segment lost 0 bases and the J segment 3 bases; nucleotides outside the gene matches: 13. The germline V gene has CDR1 MGHRA and CDR2 YSYEKL. The CDR3 region is CASSQEWPNSGRVTDTQYF. For the CDR3, the DNA is TGCGCCAGCAGCCAAGAGTGGCCGAATAGCGGGAGAGTGACAGATACGCAGTATTTT.

The chain carries TRBV19 and TRBJ2-5, with TRBD1 matching 8 bases. Per germline, CDR1 LNHDA and CDR2 SQIVND (reference sequence). The V gene end was trimmed by 4 bases and the J gene end by 1 base; junction bases not matched to a gene: 2. The CDR3 totals 14 residues. The CDR3 coding sequence is TGTGCCAGTAGTACCCAGGGGGCCCAAGAGACCCAGTACTTC. It codes for CASSTQGAQETQYF.

The chain combines TRBV27 with TRBJ2-1, with TRBD2 as a possible D gene (6 bases). The CDR3 is made up of 15 amino acids. Germline loops: CDR1 MNHEY, CDR2 SMNVEV (reference sequence). Trimming removed 3 bases at V and 4 bases at J, with 13 bases between. CDR3 sequence: CASSFGGTNYNEQFF. The CDR3 DNA follows: TGTGCCAGCAGTTTTGGAGGGACCAATTACAATGAGCAGTTCTTC.

The CDR3 sequence is CASTSLGLAGDSYNEQFF. CDR3 nucleotides: TGTGCCAGCACCTCGCTGGGGCTAGCGGGAGATTCCTACAATGAGCAGTTCTTC. This chain uses TRBV7-8 with TRBJ2-1; 10 bases line up with TRBD2. V gave up 7 bases and J gave up 1 base; unmatched junction bases: 13. CDR3 length equals 18 residues. Germline V gene lookup returns CDR1 SGHVS and CDR2 FQNEAQ. The complete variable domain, with remaining parts taken from reference TRBV7-8 and TRBJ2-1, reads GAGVSQSPRYKVAKRGQDVALRCDPISGHVSLFWYQQALGQGPEFLTYFQNEAQLDKSGLPSDRFFAERPEGSVSTLKIQRTQQEDSAVYLCASTSLGLAGDSYNEQFFGPGTRLTVL.

The chain uses TRBV5-1 and TRBJ2-7, with D perhaps matching TRBD2 (5 bases). Germline-derived CDR1 and CDR2 are SGHRS and YFSETQ. V was trimmed by 0 bases and J by 5 bases, leaving 12 bases between them. The CDR3 is 14 residues long. CDR3 in amino acids: CASSLAVGGDEQYF. The CDR3, as DNA: TGCGCCAGCAGCTTGGCCGTAGGAGGTGACGAGCAGTACTTC.

V gene TRBV5-6 combines with J gene TRBJ2-7; 7 nucleotides align to TRBD1. Germline V gives CDR1 SGHDT, CDR2 YYEEEE. V dropped 3 bases and J dropped 7; count of bases not matched to a gene: 10. This CDR3 is built from 14 residues. The CDR3 region is CASSSLGQVGEQYF. The CDR3 DNA reads TGTGCCAGCAGCTCACTCGGACAGGTCGGGGAGCAGTACTTC. Complete variable domain (other parts from reference TRBV5-6 and TRBJ2-7): DAGVTQSPTHLIKTRGQQVTLRCSPKSGHDTVSWYQQALGQGPQFIFQYYEEEERQRGNFPDRFSGHQFPNYSSELNVNALLLGDSALYLCASSSLGQVGEQYFGPGTRLTVT.

The rearrangement links TRBV6-5 to TRBJ1-2; tentatively, D is TRBD1 (6 bases). CDR3 size: 16 residues. V lost 0 bases and J lost 8, with 19 bases in between. Germline lookup yields CDR1 MNHEY and CDR2 SVGAGI. In DNA form, the CDR3 reads TGTGCCAGCAGTTACTCCAACGAAGCGGGGCAGGGGGGCTACACCTTC. Amino acids: CASSYSNEAGQGGYTF.

The chain couples TRBV19 to TRBJ2-3; perhaps TRBD1 as D (6 bases). Trimming shortened V by 6 bases and J by 0 bases, and 7 bases separated the two germline ends. CDR1 is LNHDA and CDR2 is SQIVND in the germline V gene (reference sequence). The CDR3 consists of 13 residues. The CDR3: CASRGHSTDTQYF. DNA of the CDR3: TGTGCCAGTAGGGGACATAGCACAGATACGCAGTATTTT.

The chain employs TRBV5-6 and TRBJ1-2, with 7 positions matching TRBD1. Per the germline V gene, CDR1 is SGHDT and CDR2 is YYEEEE. The CDR3 spans 16 residues. J gave up 0 bases and V 8 bases, and 13 bases lay outside the gene matches. CDR3 sequence: CASNGTVILANYGYTF. The CDR3, as DNA: TGTGCCAGTAACGGGACAGTCATCTTAGCTAACTATGGCTACACCTTC.

V and J are TRBV5-1 and TRBJ2-2, with 9 bases lining up with TRBD1. Germline CDR1 and CDR2: SGHRS and YFSETQ. V lost 6 bases to trimming and J lost 4 bases; unmatched junction nucleotides: 7. This CDR3 is 15 amino acids long. DNA for the CDR3: TGCGCCAGCACCATTCGGGACAGGGCCACCGGGGAGCTGTTTTTT. Protein product: CASTIRDRATGELFF.

For the CDR3, the DNA is TGTGCCATCAAGGGACAGGGTATCACAGATACGCAGTATTTT. This sequence encodes CAIKGQGITDTQYF. The chain is built from TRBV10-3 and TRBJ2-3, with TRBD1 matching over 9 bases. The germline V gene has CDR1 ENHRY and CDR2 SYGVKD. The CDR3 has 14 amino acids. Trimming removed 7 bases from V and 2 bases from J; junction bases left unmatched: 4.

The chain carries TRBV14 and TRBJ1-2; D ambiguous. This CDR3 has 12 residues. The germline V gene has CDR1 SGHDN and CDR2 FVKESK. Trimming removed 3 bases from V and 4 bases from J, with 6 bases in between. CDR3 coding DNA: TGTGCCAGCAGCCATACATCCTATGGCTACACCTTC. It yields the protein CASSHTSYGYTF.

Worth noting for this clone: An end of the junction differs from the germline gene, which may be a read error. This chain joins TRBV19 and TRBJ1-2; D may be TRBD1 (6 bases). The CDR3 contains 15 residues. CDR1 is LNHDA and CDR2 is SQIVND in the germline V gene (reference sequence). DNA for the CDR3: TGTGCCAGTAGTATAGGTAGGGACATAAACTATGGCTACCCCTTC. It translates to CASSIGRDINYGYPF.

The chain couples TRBV9 to TRBJ1-3; D call uncertain. CDR1 and CDR2 from the germline V gene are SGDLS and YYNGEE. CDR3 size: 14 residues. V lost 1 base and J 0 bases, leaving 5 bases between the germline ends. DNA for the CDR3: TGTGCCAGCAGCGTAACGGGCTCTGGAAACACCATATATTTT. Translated, it gives CASSVTGSGNTIYF.